These 9 T cell receptor beta chains originate from one sample sequenced in a study of shared clonotypes between healthy human individuals. The repertoire was sequenced with immunoSEQ multiplex PCR; TCRdb's copy has only in-frame clones and lacks some. In the table there are 2 million to 3 million clones, 93% of which are singletons. The sequenced sample was naive CD4+ T cells from PBMCs. Sample subset: CD45RA+ positively selected. All receptors come from a man between 18 and 35 years old in good health. Some clones in this sample may be carry-over from other donors' samples.

The chain is built from TRBV5-1 and TRBJ1-6; D is unresolved. The V gene lost 0 bases and the J gene lost 14 bases, with 12 bases spanning the gap. This CDR3 is built from 13 residues. Per the germline V gene, CDR1 is SGHRS and CDR2 is YFSETQ. The CDR3 sequence is CASSLDSRVTLHF. The DNA of the CDR3 is TGCGCCAGCAGCTTGGACAGTAGGGTGACCCTCCACTTT. The entire variable domain, with the rest obtained from reference TRBV5-1 and TRBJ1-6, is as follows: KAGVTQTPRYLIKTRGQQVTLSCSPISGHRSVSWYQQTPGQGLQFLFEYFSETQRNKGNFPGRFSGRQFSNSRSEMNVSTLELGDSALYLCASSLDSRVTLHFGNGTRLTVT.

The chain recombines TRBV19 with TRBJ2-7; D may correspond to TRBD1 or TRBD2 (5 bases each). The germline CDR1 and CDR2 sequences are LNHDA and SQIVND (reference sequence). This CDR3 has 13 amino acids. Deletions cut 4 bases from V and 2 bases from J, with 9 bases between. CDR3 region: CASSRGRAYEQYF. Written as DNA, the CDR3 is TGTGCCAGTAGTAGGGGACGGGCCTACGAGCAGTACTTC.

This sequence joins TRBV11-3 and TRBJ2-2; no clear D gene. Germline CDR1 and CDR2: SGHNT and YENEEA. The CDR3 is 13 amino acids. V lost 5 bases to trimming and J lost 4 bases, with 8 bases between them. CDR3 region: CASSPRSTGELFF. For the CDR3, the DNA is TGTGCCAGCAGCCCCCGTTCCACCGGGGAGCTGTTTTTT.

This clone was detected once. The chain uses TRBV5-1 and TRBJ2-7; 7 bases map to TRBD1. This CDR3 comprises 15 residues. Germline assignment: CDR1 SGHRS and CDR2 YFSETQ. With V trimmed by 5 bases and J by 2 bases, 10 bases remained unmatched. The CDR3 DNA sequence: TGCGCCAGCAGTTCACTCCGGGACAGCGCCTACGAGCAGTACTTC. Its translation: CASSSLRDSAYEQYF.

This clone was counted a few times. This sequence joins TRBV2 and TRBJ1-1; 7 bases agree with TRBD1. Germline CDR1 SNHLY, CDR2 FYNNEI. V trimming: 4 bases; J trimming: 5 bases; junction bases outside the gene matches: 4. This CDR3 spans 13 amino acids. The CDR3 is CASSGQGETEAFF. CDR3 in DNA: TGTGCCAGCAGTGGACAGGGTGAGACTGAAGCTTTCTTT.

The chain uses TRBV28 and TRBJ1-2; D is possibly TRBD1 (5 bases). The CDR3 covers 13 residues. Germline V CDR1 and CDR2: MDHEN, SYDVKM. V was shortened by 10 bases and J by 4 bases, with 16 bases between the two germline ends. The CDR3 spells CATYNMGVYGYTF. DNA of the CDR3: TGTGCCACCTACAATATGGGGGTCTATGGCTACACCTTC.

This chain links TRBV25-1 with TRBJ1-1; D is unresolved. This CDR3 has 13 amino acids. V dropped 7 bases and J dropped 2 bases, with 11 bases sitting between them. The germline V gene has CDR1 MGHDK and CDR2 SYGVNS. CDR3: CASKVDSNTEAFF. The CDR3 DNA is TGTGCCAGCAAGGTGGACTCCAACACTGAAGCTTTCTTT.

This clone has a single count. The chain employs TRBV30 and TRBJ1-2; D remains ambiguous. The V and J ends lost 5 bases and 2 bases respectively, with 15 bases between them. Germline CDR1 and CDR2: GTSNPN and SVGIG (reference sequence). CDR3 size: 14 residues. CDR3 sequence: CAWSREVGNYGYTF. DNA for the CDR3: TGTGCCTGGTCACGCGAGGTAGGGAACTATGGCTACACCTTC. The entire variable domain, with the rest obtained from reference TRBV30 and TRBJ1-2, is as follows: SQTIHQWPATLVQPVGSPLSLECTVEGTSNPNLYWYRQAAGRGLQLLFYSVGIGQISSEVPQNLSASRPQDRQFILSSKKLLLSDSGFYLCAWSREVGNYGYTFGSGTRLTVV.

The chain uses TRBV12-5 and TRBJ2-3, with 12 bases identical to TRBD2. In germline, CDR1 is LGHNT, CDR2 FRNRAP. Trimming took 8 bases from V and 0 from J; bases not matched to a gene: 12. This CDR3 contains 18 residues. The CDR3 coding sequence is TGTGCTAGTCTTGGGACTAGCGGGCGTGGGGGAAGCACAGATACGCAGTATTTT. This sequence encodes CASLGTSGRGGSTDTQYF.